The next 18 T cell receptor beta chains were all read from a single sample in a study of cytomegalovirus exposure and HLA in healthy donors. Primers: 60 Vbeta forward and 13 Jbeta reverse. Clones were read by immunoSEQ multiplex PCR, and TCRdb kept only the in-frame ones, dropping some. This table has tens of thousands of clones, approximately 80% appearing once. Source material: PBMCs. Source of these receptors: a female donor in good health and CMV-seronegative.

The chain recombines TRBV11-3 with TRBJ2-2; 8 nucleotides agree with TRBD2. The CDR3 has 15 amino acids. The trim removed 3 bases at V and 4 bases at J, leaving 4 bases unmatched. From germline, CDR1 is SGHNT and CDR2 YENEEA. The CDR3 protein is CASSLAGGITGELFF. The CDR3 DNA reads as TGTGCCAGCAGCTTGGCGGGGGGCATCACCGGGGAGCTGTTTTTT.

This clone came up once. The chain has TRBV5-1 and TRBJ1-2, with D perhaps TRBD1 (5 bases). V dropped 0 bases and J dropped 6 bases, with 12 bases sitting between them. This CDR3 is built from 14 residues. CDR1 is SGHRS and CDR2 is YFSETQ in the germline V gene. Here the CDR3 reads CASSLGGGYDGYTF. CDR3 sequence (DNA): TGCGCCAGCAGCTTGGGCGGGGGGTACGATGGCTACACCTTC. Based on the CDR3 plus reference TRBV5-1 and TRBJ1-2, the full variable domain is KAGVTQTPRYLIKTRGQQVTLSCSPISGHRSVSWYQQTPGQGLQFLFEYFSETQRNKGNFPGRFSGRQFSNSRSEMNVSTLELGDSALYLCASSLGGGYDGYTFGSGTRLTVV.

V and J are TRBV2 and TRBJ2-6; maybe TRBD1 (6 bases). This CDR3 contains 14 residues. Germline CDR1 and CDR2: SNHLY and FYNNEI. V was clipped by 5 bases and J by 4 bases, with 9 bases between them. In DNA form, the CDR3 reads TGTGCCAGCAGTACAGGGTCCGGGGCCAACGTCCTGACTTTC. It encodes CASSTGSGANVLTF.

This clone was found a few times. This chain joins TRBV6-1 and TRBJ2-7; D remains unclear. Germline V gene data show CDR1 as MNHNS and CDR2 as SASEGT. This CDR3 region has 13 residues. Trimming cost V 3 bases and J 1 base, with 7 bases left between them. The CDR3 region is CASSDRLSYEQYF. The CDR3 DNA sequence: TGTGCCAGCAGTGACAGGCTGTCCTACGAGCAGTACTTC.

The V call is TRBV18, the J call TRBJ2-4; a possible D gene is TRBD2 (7 bases). Between the trimmed V and J ends, which lost 3 bases and 7 bases, there was a span of 19 bases. Germline CDR1 reads KGHSH; CDR2 reads LQKENI. The CDR3 is 16 amino acids. CDR3 in DNA: TGTGCCAGCTCACCCATCATAGGGGGGGGAGACAACATTCAGTACTTC. Amino acids: CASSPIIGGGDNIQYF.

The CDR3 reads CASSFTPGVNSPLHF. CDR3 DNA sequence: TGTGCCAGCAGCTTTACCCCCGGGGTGAATTCACCCCTCCACTTT. The chain carries TRBV7-3 and TRBJ1-6; no reliable D call. Germline V gives CDR1 SGHTA, CDR2 FQGTGA. Trimming took 3 bases from V and 7 from J, leaving 13 bases between them. The CDR3 has 15 residues.

The chain combines TRBV5-1 with TRBJ2-7, with D uncertain. The germline V and J ends were trimmed by 4 bases and 7 bases, with 9 bases remaining between them. This CDR3 contains 11 residues. The germline CDR1 and CDR2 sequences are SGHRS and YFSETQ. DNA for the CDR3: TGCGCCAGCAGCGAGTTTGGTGAGCAGTACTTC. Protein product: CASSEFGEQYF.

This clone was seen more than once but under ten times. The CDR3 coding sequence is TGCAGCGTTTTGGACAGGGCTGAATCCTACGAGCAGTACTTC. It encodes CSVLDRAESYEQYF. The V call is TRBV29-1, the J call TRBJ2-7, with 8 bases lining up with TRBD1. Germline-derived CDR1 and CDR2 are SQVTM and ANQGSEA. The V and J ends lost 5 bases and 1 base, in that order; junction bases with no gene match: 7. The CDR3 totals 14 residues.

The genes are TRBV19 and TRBJ1-1; 7 bases map to TRBD1. The CDR3 spans 14 residues. The V and J ends lost 6 bases and 1 base, in that order; junction bases with no gene match: 5. CDR1 is LNHDA and CDR2 is SQIVND in the germline V gene (reference sequence). In nucleotides, the CDR3 is TGTGCCAGTAGACCGACAGGGACGAACACTGAAGCTTTCTTT. Protein: CASRPTGTNTEAFF. Based on the CDR3 plus reference TRBV19 and TRBJ1-1, the full variable domain is DGGITQSPKYLFRKEGQNVTLSCEQNLNHDAMYWYRQDPGQGLRLIYYSQIVNDFQKGDIAEGYSVSREKKESFPLTVTSAQKNPTAFYLCASRPTGTNTEAFFGQGTRLTVV.

The chain is built from TRBV15 and TRBJ2-5, with 8 nucleotides matching TRBD2. Germline V gene data show CDR1 as LNHNV and CDR2 as YYDKDF (reference sequence). The CDR3 length is 14 residues. The trim removed 3 bases at V and 5 bases at J, leaving 5 bases unmatched. The CDR3 sequence: CATSSRRLAETQYF. The DNA for the CDR3 is TGTGCCACCAGCAGCCGCAGACTAGCGGAGACCCAGTACTTC.

The chain is built from TRBV6-5 and TRBJ1-2; 10 bases align to TRBD1. This CDR3 contains 14 residues. Losses at the gene ends were 6 bases for V and 4 bases for J; bases not matched to a gene: 5. In germline, CDR1 is MNHEY, CDR2 SVGAGI. The CDR3 DNA reads as TGTGCCAGCAGGGGGACAGGGGTTATCTATGGCTACACCTTC. It specifies CASRGTGVIYGYTF.

The chain employs TRBV7-9 and TRBJ2-6, with TRBD2 matching 8 bases. CDR1 and CDR2 (germline): SEHNR, FQNEAQ (reference sequence). J gave up 1 base and V 10 bases, and 6 bases lay outside the gene matches. The length of the CDR3 is 15 residues. The CDR3: CATGGLGSGANVLTF. The CDR3 nucleotides read TGTGCCACGGGGGGGCTTGGGTCTGGGGCCAACGTCCTGACTTTC.

The chain links TRBV5-5 to TRBJ2-7, with a weak D call TRBD1 (6 bases). There are 14 residues in the CDR3. Trimming took off 2 bases at V and 4 bases at J, with 13 bases between the two ends. CDR1 is SGHKS and CDR2 is YYEKEE in the germline V gene (reference sequence). CDR3 nucleotides: TGTGCCAGCAGCTTCCGAGGCAGGGGTTACGAGCAGTACTTC. Translation gives CASSFRGRGYEQYF.

The sample holds one count of this clone. The chain uses TRBV19 and TRBJ1-2; D is uncertain. Looked up from germline, CDR1 is LNHDA and CDR2 is SQIVND (reference sequence). V was shortened by 1 base and J by 5 bases, with 11 bases between the two germline ends. The CDR3 covers 14 residues. In DNA form, the CDR3 reads TGTGCCAGTAGTATAGTTGGAGACGGTTATGGCTACACCTTC. This translates into CASSIVGDGYGYTF.

The gene calls are TRBV21-1 and TRBJ2-7; whether TRBD2, the table's D call, matches the DNA was not checked. TRBV21-1 is marked as a pseudogene. The CDR3 length is 16 residues. The CDR3 region is CASSNFPAGADYEQYF. The CDR3 DNA is TGTGCCAGCAGCAATTTTCCAGCGGGGGCCGACTACGAGCAGTACTTC.

V usage is TRBV7-9 and J usage is TRBJ1-6; D gene uncertain. Per germline, CDR1 SEHNR and CDR2 FQNEAQ (reference sequence). The CDR3 is made up of 16 amino acids. Trimming took 2 bases from V and 0 from J, leaving 8 bases between them. In nucleotides, the CDR3 is TGTGCCAGCAGCTTACTGGGGAGCTCCTATAATTCACCCCTCCACTTT. Amino acid sequence: CASSLLGSSYNSPLHF.

The V gene is TRBV2, the J gene TRBJ1-1; D might be TRBD1 (5 bases). CDR1 SNHLY and CDR2 FYNNEI come from the germline V gene. CDR3 length: 14 residues. Trimming took 6 bases from V and 1 from J, leaving 12 bases between them. CDR3 amino acids: CASSSRDSNTEAFF. The CDR3, as DNA: TGTGCCAGCAGCTCAAGGGACTCGAACACTGAAGCTTTCTTT.

The gene calls are TRBV7-8 and TRBJ1-2; TRBD1 agrees at 10 bases. The J segment lost 8 bases and the V segment lost 5 bases, leaving 8 bases of the junction unmatched. The CDR3 length is 14 residues. Per germline, CDR1 SGHVS and CDR2 FQNEAQ. CDR3: CASSATTGGKGYTF. In DNA form, the CDR3 reads TGTGCCAGCAGCGCCACGACAGGGGGCAAGGGCTACACCTTC.